This T cell receptor beta chain was captured in a study of CD8 T cells in Susac syndrome (dated by TCRdb to between 2019 and 2020). With respect to the entire study: The study used repertoire sequencing to test whether antigen drove CD8+ T cell activation and differentiation in Susac syndrome. Here is what the overall study found, with its caveats: The TCR sequencing and HLA analysis was acknowledged to have included a relatively small number of individuals.

About this clonotype: What this receptor recognizes is not known. Base qualities were left out, and no much larger clone turns up one base away.

RNA was extracted with the RNeasy kit and roughly 0.45 to 1 ug was reverse transcribed using random hexamers. TCR beta CDR3 regions were amplified with the immunoSEQ multiplex PCR assay covering 54 Vbeta and 13 Jbeta segments. PCR amplification bias was corrected by using a synthetic template baseline for primer optimization and computational correction. The original methods were these. Reads were annotated to V, D and J genes per IMGT and analyzed with immunoSEQ Analyzer, keeping only productive sequences. Clonality was calculated as one minus the Shannon entropy normalized by log2 of the number of productive unique sequences. Public and private clones were assessed among the 100 most prevalent clones of each patient and control. Susac-specific clones were defined as absent from healthy and MS cohorts, 1052 published viral clones and other ImmuneACCESS disease sequences. TCRdb trimmed the raw reads at Q25, called clones with MiXCR and kept productive beta chains. CDR3 protein duplicates are merged, each entry listing the most common genes and DNA. The V and J calls follow TCRdb's processing rather than the paper's. The sample data list 150,000 to 200,000 distinct CDR3 sequences, and roughly 94% of these were observed just once. The ten largest clones represent about 0.094% of the sample.

The germline V gene encodes CDR1 SGHAT and CDR2 FQNNGV. V is cut back by 5 bases and J by 6 bases, with 12 bases in the junction unmatched. The CDR3 spans 17 residues, from the cysteine through the phenylalanine. The entry retains the CDR3 DNA only, 51 bases that are in frame from base 1. Peripheral blood CD8+ and CD4+ T cells from healthy donors, Susac syndrome patients and multiple sclerosis patients were profiled by high-throughput TCR beta sequencing. The multiple sclerosis controls were treatment-naive patients whose relapsing-remitting disease, either stable or active, fulfilled the revised McDonald criteria. CD8+ TEMRA cells were enriched by FACS, while bulk CD8+ and CD4+ T cells were purified by magnetic negative isolation. Blood was drawn into EDTA tubes, processed within 24 hours, and PBMCs were isolated by density gradient centrifugation. PBMCs destined for TCR sequencing were cryopreserved in liquid nitrogen and later thawed in a 37 °C water bath. The sorted or isolated CD4+, CD8+ and CD8+ TEMRA cells reached a purity of at least 90%.

The V gene is TRBV11-2 and the J gene is TRBJ2-2; TRBD2 matches 10 bases in the middle. The TCR originated in a human donor with multiple sclerosis. Sequenced sample: CD4+ T cells from PBMCs. The DNA reads TGTGCCAGCAGCGCCTCGCTAGCGGGAGTTGAGGCCGGGGAGCTGTTTTTT. It specifies CASSASLAGVEAGELFF.